Given below is one T cell receptor (beta chain) in context. This record comes from a study of human T cells and chemical hapten exposure. Study context: The sensitizer, 2% DPC, was used on around 2 cm by around 2 cm of upper inner arm skin. Mainly, slight library volume differences in the pool made TCR yields vary.

Via MiXCR, TCRdb re-called the RACE reads, giving one row per CDR3 protein. The data hold about 93,000 distinct CDR3 sequences, with about 9% observed a single time. There are 14 residues in the CDR3. The V end lost 6 bases, the J end lost 9 bases, and 18 bases lay between the germline ends. Time point meaning: pre-sensitization, week 0. Treatment reported: therapeutic diphenylcyclopropenone sensitization with weekly scalp DPC. The sequencing here drew on whole blood, taken in connection with sensitization to the hapten diphenylcyclopropenone (DPC). The chain couples TRBV12-3 or TRBV12-4 to TRBJ2-1; no clear D gene. The source is a middle-aged man with alopecia areata. Some clones in this sample may be carry-over from other donors' samples. Here the CDR3 reads CASSPQFSTIEQFF. CDR3 DNA sequence: TGTGCCAGCAGCCCTCAATTTTCAACTATTGAGCAGTTCTTC.